This T cell receptor beta chain was sequenced for a study of blood T cell repertoires in COVID-19. Overall study: Collection of acute and convalescent COVID-19 samples took place in the United States, Italy and Spain. PBMCs, B-cell-depleted T cells, or T cells provided the cDNA or gDNA that made up the material.

Original processing methods: Nucleated cell number was recorded as an estimate derived from reference gene primer amplification. Produced via immunoSEQ multiplex PCR; TCRdb's table is partial and in-frame only. V, J and clone size derive from that table, while D and trimming were established from the DNA sequence. This repertoire shows approximately 200,000 clones, more than 75% found once; its top ten account for 4.4%. V was trimmed by 5 bases and J by 4 bases, leaving 12 bases between them. The V gene's germline CDR1 is MNHEY and CDR2 SMNVEV (reference sequence). The CDR3 sequence is 15 residues long.

The clonotype was recovered from a man aged 45 to 65 with acute or convalescent COVID-19. The sample taken for sequencing was peripheral blood. The genes are TRBV27 and TRBJ1-6, with a possible D match to TRBD1 (6 bases). The CDR3 spells CASSARTVYNSPLHF. The CDR3 DNA sequence: TGTGCCAGCAGTGCCCGGACAGTTTATAATTCACCCCTCCACTTT.